Listed below are T cell receptor beta chains from one sample, sequenced in a study of CD8 T cells in ankylosing spondylitis. TCRdb reprocessed the 5' RACE reads with MiXCR, giving one entry per CDR3 protein. The sample records around 210,000 distinct CDR3 sequences, under 8.5% being singletons. The sample comprised blood, either unsorted or a sorted T cell fraction (not recorded which). The source of these receptors is a female donor with ankylosing spondylitis or in good health (not recorded which). Each CDR3 is given without its conserved first and last residue. D genes are given only for firm matches. Part of the rows lack a size; the others show once, few, many or a class for expanded clones.

CDR3aa: ATSVRAYEQY
j_gene: TRBJ2-7
d_gene: .
v_gene: TRBV24-1
abundance: .

CDR3aa: ASSPDGQVRDTEAF
j_gene: TRBJ1-1
d_gene: TRBD1
v_gene: TRBV12-3/TRBV12-4
abundance: many

CDR3aa: AISERSSYGYT
j_gene: TRBJ1-2
d_gene: .
v_gene: TRBV10-3
abundance: many

CDR3aa: ASSAGTSGLDEQF
j_gene: TRBJ2-1
d_gene: TRBD2
v_gene: TRBV2
abundance: many

CDR3aa: SAIGLAGYQETQY
j_gene: TRBJ2-5
d_gene: TRBD2
v_gene: TRBV20-1
abundance: many

CDR3aa: ASSEVTANQPQH
j_gene: TRBJ1-5
d_gene: .
v_gene: TRBV6-1
abundance: many

CDR3aa: ASSLLGQNTEAF
j_gene: TRBJ1-1
d_gene: .
v_gene: TRBV7-2
abundance: .

CDR3aa: ASSYGAEAF
j_gene: TRBJ1-1
d_gene: .
v_gene: TRBV12-3/TRBV12-4
abundance: many

CDR3aa: SASPPMGTKAIEQF
j_gene: TRBJ2-1
d_gene: .
v_gene: TRBV20-1
abundance: many

CDR3aa: ALASGHNEQF
j_gene: TRBJ2-1
d_gene: TRBD2
v_gene: TRBV30
abundance: many

CDR3aa: ASSFPPGLASRSYEQY
j_gene: TRBJ2-7
d_gene: TRBD2
v_gene: TRBV12-3/TRBV12-4
abundance: many

CDR3aa: ASSLRSGGNTIY
j_gene: TRBJ1-3
d_gene: .
v_gene: TRBV5-1
abundance: many

CDR3aa: ASSNRGARYQPQH
j_gene: TRBJ1-5
d_gene: TRBD1
v_gene: TRBV12-3/TRBV12-4
abundance: few

CDR3aa: ACWTDPNEQF
j_gene: TRBJ2-1
d_gene: .
v_gene: TRBV6-5
abundance: many

CDR3aa: ASSLVQGYYGYT
j_gene: TRBJ1-2
d_gene: .
v_gene: TRBV5-6
abundance: many

CDR3aa: CASITLSGSLSHNEQF
j_gene: TRBJ2-1
d_gene: TRBD2
v_gene: TRBV20-1
abundance: .

CDR3aa: ASSPSRTGQGETQY
j_gene: TRBJ2-5
d_gene: TRBD1
v_gene: TRBV11-2
abundance: many

CDR3aa: ASSLGPIYEQY
j_gene: TRBJ2-7
d_gene: .
v_gene: TRBV12-3/TRBV12-4
abundance: many

CDR3aa: ASSLGTGWREQY
j_gene: TRBJ2-7
d_gene: TRBD1
v_gene: TRBV12-3/TRBV12-4
abundance: many

CDR3aa: ASSLMTGGRGTDTQY
j_gene: TRBJ2-3
d_gene: TRBD1
v_gene: TRBV5-1
abundance: many

CDR3aa: ASSLRERIYQETQY
j_gene: TRBJ2-5
d_gene: TRBD2
v_gene: TRBV6-2/TRBV6-3
abundance: many

CDR3aa: ASAQSSYEQY
j_gene: TRBJ2-7
d_gene: .
v_gene: TRBV12-3/TRBV12-4
abundance: few

CDR3aa: ASSLGRERITDTQY
j_gene: TRBJ2-3
d_gene: TRBD2
v_gene: TRBV11-3
abundance: .

CDR3aa: ASSLVRGRAETQY
j_gene: TRBJ2-5
d_gene: .
v_gene: TRBV7-2
abundance: .

CDR3aa: ASTSPADTQY
j_gene: TRBJ2-3
d_gene: .
v_gene: TRBV7-6
abundance: many

CDR3aa: ASSPAPGADTQY
j_gene: TRBJ2-3
d_gene: .
v_gene: TRBV7-8
abundance: many

CDR3aa: SAREPQGTIYQF
j_gene: TRBJ2-1
d_gene: TRBD1
v_gene: TRBV20-1
abundance: many

CDR3aa: ASSQDRQPNTEAF
j_gene: TRBJ1-1
d_gene: .
v_gene: TRBV4-3
abundance: many

CDR3aa: ASSQTGTVTSTDTQY
j_gene: TRBJ2-3
d_gene: TRBD1
v_gene: TRBV19
abundance: many

CDR3aa: SAEDSQGTEAF
j_gene: TRBJ1-1
d_gene: .
v_gene: TRBV29-1
abundance: many

CDR3aa: ATSEGEDEQF
j_gene: TRBJ2-1
d_gene: .
v_gene: TRBV15
abundance: many

CDR3aa: ASGRENTIY
j_gene: TRBJ1-3
d_gene: .
v_gene: TRBV2
abundance: many

CDR3aa: ASSPLGGRYNEQF
j_gene: TRBJ2-1
d_gene: .
v_gene: TRBV6-2/TRBV6-3
abundance: many

CDR3aa: ASRQEGLRGLSDEQF
j_gene: TRBJ2-1
d_gene: .
v_gene: TRBV6-2/TRBV6-3
abundance: few

CDR3aa: SAAESGRLYSNQPQH
j_gene: TRBJ1-5
d_gene: .
v_gene: TRBV20-1
abundance: many

CDR3aa: ASSPQGAHQPQH
j_gene: TRBJ1-5
d_gene: .
v_gene: TRBV28
abundance: many

CDR3aa: ASSFSGAWDNEQF
j_gene: TRBJ2-1
d_gene: .
v_gene: TRBV5-1
abundance: .

CDR3aa: SVGSGGSIQY
j_gene: TRBJ2-4
d_gene: TRBD1
v_gene: TRBV29-1
abundance: .

CDR3aa: SSSLGQYNEQF
j_gene: TRBJ2-1
d_gene: .
v_gene: TRBV7-6
abundance: few

CDR3aa: ATSRGGRSADTQY
j_gene: TRBJ2-3
d_gene: .
v_gene: TRBV10-3
abundance: many

CDR3aa: ASRDSGTNTEAF
j_gene: TRBJ1-1
d_gene: .
v_gene: TRBV6-2/TRBV6-3
abundance: few

CDR3aa: ASSLRGTGGTGELF
j_gene: TRBJ2-2
d_gene: TRBD1
v_gene: TRBV18
abundance: many

CDR3aa: ASSFARGVGVDEQF
j_gene: TRBJ2-1
d_gene: .
v_gene: TRBV7-9
abundance: many

CDR3aa: ASSPREEAF
j_gene: TRBJ1-1
d_gene: .
v_gene: TRBV12-3/TRBV12-4
abundance: .

CDR3aa: ASSLIAGFLETQY
j_gene: TRBJ2-5
d_gene: TRBD2
v_gene: TRBV6-5
abundance: .

CDR3aa: SVRTGGFYEQY
j_gene: TRBJ2-7
d_gene: TRBD1
v_gene: TRBV29-1
abundance: many

CDR3aa: ASTAGASTDTQY
j_gene: TRBJ2-3
d_gene: .
v_gene: TRBV19
abundance: many

CDR3aa: SARDLMNTEAF
j_gene: TRBJ1-1
d_gene: .
v_gene: TRBV20-1
abundance: many

CDR3aa: ASSFGDGNYGYT
j_gene: TRBJ1-2
d_gene: .
v_gene: TRBV5-1
abundance: many

CDR3aa: SAIAEGFGTQY
j_gene: TRBJ2-3
d_gene: .
v_gene: TRBV20-1
abundance: many

CDR3aa: ASSPRSTVTNGELF
j_gene: TRBJ2-2
d_gene: .
v_gene: TRBV18
abundance: .

CDR3aa: ASSGYGLAGGHTGELF
j_gene: TRBJ2-2
d_gene: TRBD2
v_gene: TRBV9
abundance: many

CDR3aa: ASSLPEVGGRYEQF
j_gene: TRBJ2-1
d_gene: TRBD2
v_gene: TRBV12-3/TRBV12-4
abundance: many

CDR3aa: ASSQDPSRPEAF
j_gene: TRBJ1-1
d_gene: .
v_gene: TRBV4-1
abundance: many

CDR3aa: ASSYGSGQYEQY
j_gene: TRBJ2-7
d_gene: TRBD1
v_gene: TRBV11-2
abundance: many

CDR3aa: ASSQDQGANYEQY
j_gene: TRBJ2-7
d_gene: .
v_gene: TRBV4-3
abundance: many

CDR3aa: ASSLPSGSETQY
j_gene: TRBJ2-5
d_gene: .
v_gene: TRBV5-1
abundance: many